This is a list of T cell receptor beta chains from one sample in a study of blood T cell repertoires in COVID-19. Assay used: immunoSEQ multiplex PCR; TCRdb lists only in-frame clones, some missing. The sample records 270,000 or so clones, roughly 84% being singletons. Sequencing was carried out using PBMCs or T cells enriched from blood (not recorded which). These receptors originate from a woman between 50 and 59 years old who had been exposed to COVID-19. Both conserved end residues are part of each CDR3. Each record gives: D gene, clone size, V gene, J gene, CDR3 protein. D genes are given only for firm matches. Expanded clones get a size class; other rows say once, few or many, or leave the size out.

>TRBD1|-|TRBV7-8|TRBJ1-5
CASSLLGTGEQPQHF
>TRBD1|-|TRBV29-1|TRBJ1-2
CSVHRQGWTYGYTF
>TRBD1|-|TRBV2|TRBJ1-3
CASETGGSGNTIYF
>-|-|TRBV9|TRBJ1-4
CASSKTDLETSNEKLFF
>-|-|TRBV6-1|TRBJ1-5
CASSERQASLANQPQHF
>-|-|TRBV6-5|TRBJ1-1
CASSYSGGTEAFF
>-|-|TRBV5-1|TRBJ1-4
CASSGDNREKLFF
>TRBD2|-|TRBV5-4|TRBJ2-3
CASSPTLAGGTDTQYF
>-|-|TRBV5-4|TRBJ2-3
CASSSGQEGDTQYF
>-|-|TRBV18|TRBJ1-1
CASSPRAQNTEAFF
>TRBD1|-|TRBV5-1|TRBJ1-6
CASSFTGEDSPLHF
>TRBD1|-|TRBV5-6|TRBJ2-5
CASSPGTGGGKTQYF
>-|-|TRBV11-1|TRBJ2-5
CASSLEGVGQETQYF
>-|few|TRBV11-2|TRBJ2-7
CASTPAGAVSYEQYF
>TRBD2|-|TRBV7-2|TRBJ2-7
CASSLDGGGSREQYF
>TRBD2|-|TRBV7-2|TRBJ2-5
CASSSRLASQETQYF
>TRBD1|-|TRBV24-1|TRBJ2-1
CATSDAGTGVWDEQFF
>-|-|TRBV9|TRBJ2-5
CASSVGGVVYETQYF
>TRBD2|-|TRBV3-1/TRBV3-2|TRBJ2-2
CASSRTGGGFTGELFF
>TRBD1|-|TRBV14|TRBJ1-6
CASSFGTGGRSPLHF